These 9 T cell receptor beta chains originate from one sample sequenced in a study of blood T cell repertoires in COVID-19. TCRdb keeps only in-frame clones here, not all; method: immunoSEQ multiplex PCR. The sample has 100,000 to 120,000 clones, 60% to 85% seen once. Sequencing used peripheral blood. The receptors shown here come from a middle-aged woman with acute or convalescent COVID-19.

The chain is built from TRBV7-2 and TRBJ1-2, with D hard to call. The CDR3 contains 15 residues. Germline CDR1 reads SGHTA; CDR2 reads FQGNSA. The V gene lost 3 bases and the J gene lost 0 bases, with 11 bases spanning the gap. DNA of the CDR3: TGTGCCAGCAGCTTCCCCGAACAGACTAACTATGGCTACACCTTC. Translated: CASSFPEQTNYGYTF.

The V call is TRBV3-1 (or the pseudogene TRBV3-2), the J call TRBJ2-7; 10 nucleotides agree with TRBD1. Germline-derived CDR1 and CDR2 are LGHDT and YNNKEL (reference sequence). J was trimmed by 2 bases and V by 4 bases; bases with no gene match: 2. The CDR3 has 14 amino acids. In nucleotides, the CDR3 is TGTGCCAGCAGCCGTGGACAGGGGGCCTACGAGCAGTACTTC. Translating it yields CASSRGQGAYEQYF.

In its sample, this clone was seen many times. The gene calls are TRBV12-3 or TRBV12-4 and TRBJ1-3; D is perhaps TRBD1 (5 bases). Trimming stripped 6 bases from V and 4 bases from J, with 10 bases between. The CDR3 loop spans 13 amino acids. CDR3 region: CASRLTEGNTIYF. Here the CDR3 DNA reads TGTGCCAGCAGACTGACAGAAGGAAACACCATATATTTT.

The rearrangement links TRBV11-2 to TRBJ1-6, with D tentatively TRBD1 (5 bases). V dropped 0 bases and J dropped 9 bases, with 9 bases sitting between them. Germline lookup yields CDR1 SGHAT and CDR2 FQNNGV. The CDR3 is 14 amino acids. The CDR3 loop is CASSLESGGSPLHF. In DNA form, the CDR3 reads TGTGCCAGCAGCTTAGAGTCGGGGGGTTCACCCCTCCACTTT.

This rearrangement joins TRBV7-9 to TRBJ1-1; 11 bases line up with TRBD1. Per the germline V gene, CDR1 is SEHNR and CDR2 is FQNEAQ (reference sequence). V shed 2 bases, J shed 3 bases, and the junction held 8 bases outside the gene matches. The CDR3 runs 17 residues. The CDR3 protein is CASSLRTGGAPDTEAFF. CDR3 DNA sequence: TGTGCCAGCAGCTTAAGGACAGGGGGCGCCCCGGACACTGAAGCTTTCTTT. Full variable domain (missing parts from reference TRBV7-9 and TRBJ1-1): DTGVSQNPRHKITKRGQNVTFRCDPISEHNRLYWYRQTLGQGPEFLTYFQNEAQLEKSRLLSDRFSAERPKGSFSTLEIQRTEQGDSAMYLCASSLRTGGAPDTEAFFGQGTRLTVV.

DNA for the CDR3: TGTGCCAGCTCGATCGGTAATGAAAAACTGTTTTTT. It encodes CASSIGNEKLFF. V is TRBV27 and J is TRBJ1-4; D is uncertain. Trimming cost V 8 bases and J 4 bases, with 8 bases left between them. This CDR3 contains 12 residues. Germline V gene data show CDR1 as MNHEY and CDR2 as SMNVEV (reference sequence).

This clone came up once. The chain links TRBV6-1 to TRBJ1-3; perhaps TRBD1 as D (5 bases). Germline lookup yields CDR1 MNHNS and CDR2 SASEGT. The CDR3 is 15 residues long. Trimming pared 3 bases from V and 4 bases from J, leaving 13 bases between. The CDR3 spells CASSDIPGSGNTIYF. The DNA for the CDR3 is TGTGCCAGCAGTGATATTCCAGGGTCGGGAAACACCATATATTTT.

The chain couples TRBV3-1 (or the pseudogene TRBV3-2) to TRBJ2-2; D call uncertain. Germline CDR1 is LGHDT and CDR2 is YNNKEL (reference sequence). The CDR3 has 14 residues. Trimming took off 4 bases at V and 4 bases at J, with 10 bases between the two ends. The CDR3: CASSLSRVTGELFF. As DNA, the CDR3 is TGTGCCAGCAGCCTCTCCCGAGTCACCGGGGAGCTGTTTTTT.

This clone occurred a few times. The chain carries TRBV4-1 and TRBJ1-5, with 9 positions matching TRBD1. The CDR3 runs 18 residues. Germline CDR1 MGHRA, CDR2 YSYEKL. V was pared by 5 bases and J by 6 bases, with 17 bases of the junction left unmatched. Here the CDR3 reads CASSFYPAPTGGAQPQHF. Here the CDR3 DNA reads TGCGCCAGCAGCTTCTACCCGGCCCCCACAGGGGGCGCTCAGCCCCAGCATTTT.